This T cell receptor beta chain was captured in a study of T cells after yellow fever vaccination. Overall study: For low cell numbers, libraries were made with SMART-Seq v4 Ultra Low Input. Study-wide points: Most clones from primary vaccination were detected again post-booster (roughly 96% CD4, more than 85% CD8). The secondary response peaked faster, at day 5 versus 15, but was weaker.

The CDR3 loop spans 13 amino acids. In germline, CDR1 is MRHNA, CDR2 SNTAGT. Trimming pared 4 bases from V and 4 bases from J, leaving 10 bases between. As TCR cDNA was made by 5'RACE template switching, a universal primer site and UMIs were added. TCRdb redid the calling of the 5' RACE reads with MiXCR, one entry per CDR3 protein. Of roughly 340,000 distinct CDR3 sequences listed, 8% to 10% were seen once; the top ten hold under 20%. This clonotype was recorded many times. Its antigen is unidentified. The receptor's source is a man between 18 and 35 years old who received the YFV17D yellow fever vaccine. The sequences come from PBMCs, collected on the day of the first yellow fever vaccination. The V and J genes are TRBV6-4 and TRBJ1-2; D might be TRBD1 (5 bases). CDR3: CASSAGPSYGYTF. The CDR3 DNA sequence: TGTGCCAGCAGTGCGGGACCGAGCTATGGCTACACCTTC.